These 11 T cell receptor beta chains share one sample of origin, sequenced in a study of regulatory T cells in long-lasting Graves disease. Researchers made TCR beta libraries by using iRepertoire HTBI primers and running Arm-PCR on CDR3 regions. TCRdb processed the multiplex PCR reads anew with MiXCR; each CDR3 protein has one entry. The sample comprises a few hundred thousand distinct CDR3 sequences, 20% to 25% of which are singletons, and less than 30% rests with the top ten. Time point denoted: persistent/refractory GD, antithyroid drugs over 5 years with positive TRAb. Extracted PBMC RNA gave rise to the TCR library. The sample consisted of peripheral blood mononuclear cells (PBMCs), taken when the disease was refractory, from a patient treated with antithyroid drugs. Receptor source: a woman aged 40 to 49 with Graves disease.

This clonotype was seen a single time. This could be a read error, since a much larger clone is one nucleotide away. The chain has TRBV7-9 and TRBJ2-7; D ambiguous. Germline V gene sequence: CDR1 SEHNR, CDR2 FQNEAQ (reference sequence). V lost 5 bases and J lost 4, with 18 bases in between. The CDR3 loop spans 15 amino acids. The DNA of the CDR3 is TGTGCCAGCAGCCAAGATGCCCCAGCAGTATACGAGCAGTACTTC. Protein: CASSQDAPAVYEQYF. The whole variable domain, filled in from reference TRBV7-9 and TRBJ2-7, reads DTGVSQNPRHKITKRGQNVTFRCDPISEHNRLYWYRQTLGQGPEFLTYFQNEAQLEKSRLLSDRFSAERPKGSFSTLEIQRTEQGDSAMYLCASSQDAPAVYEQYFGPGTRLTVT.

This clonotype has a count of ten or more. DNA for the CDR3: TGCAGCGTGGCAAAAGGACAGGGTACGGCCAAAAACATTCAGTACTTC. As protein: CSVAKGQGTAKNIQYF. The chain uses TRBV29-1 and TRBJ2-4; 8 nucleotides line up with TRBD1. CDR1 is SQVTM, CDR2 ANQGSEA, per germline. This CDR3 is built from 16 residues. Germline trimming cut 6 bases from V and 1 base from J; bases unmatched to any gene: 11.

This clonotype occurred many times. The chain joins TRBV13 to TRBJ2-2, with TRBD2 as a possible D gene (5 bases). The CDR3 is made up of 17 amino acids. Per the germline V gene, CDR1 is PRHDT and CDR2 is FYEKMQ (reference sequence). V gave up 5 bases and J gave up 0 bases, with 16 bases separating them. CDR3 coding DNA: TGTGCCAGCAGCGTAGCGCGGTGGCTTGCGAACACCGGGGAGCTGTTTTTT. Protein: CASSVARWLANTGELFF.

This clonotype was detected only a few times. The J gene is TRBJ1-2, the V gene TRBV27, with 9 nucleotides matching TRBD1. The CDR3 loop spans 14 amino acids. V dropped 2 bases and J dropped 4; count of bases not matched to a gene: 2. Germline V gene sequence: CDR1 MNHEY, CDR2 SMNVEV (reference sequence). The chain's CDR3 is CASSLRGQGYGYTF. Written as DNA, the CDR3 is TGTGCCAGCAGTTTAAGGGGACAGGGCTATGGCTACACCTTC.

V and J are TRBV30 and TRBJ2-1, with 7 bases fitting TRBD2. Germline assignment: CDR1 GTSNPN and CDR2 SVGIG (reference sequence). Trimming took 2 bases from V and 6 from J; bases not matched to a gene: 10. CDR3 length: 15 amino acids. The chain's CDR3 is CAWSRASGGRNEQFF. The CDR3 DNA reads as TGTGCCTGGAGTCGGGCTAGCGGAGGGCGCAATGAGCAGTTCTTC.

In this sample, this clonotype turned up many times. The chain recombines TRBV20-1 with TRBJ1-1, with a tentative D call TRBD1 (5 bases). There are 14 residues in the CDR3. Germline V gene data show CDR1 as DFQATT and CDR2 as SNEGSKA (reference sequence). V was clipped by 3 bases and J by 1 base, with 12 bases between them. CDR3 nucleotide sequence: TGCAGTGCTAGCTGGGGCAGTCCGAACACTGAAGCTTTCTTT. It codes for CSASWGSPNTEAFF.

At least ten counts were recorded for this clonotype. The rearrangement links TRBV27 to TRBJ2-5, with TRBD2 as a possible D gene (7 bases). The germline CDR1 and CDR2 sequences are MNHEY and SMNVEV (reference sequence). This CDR3 region has 18 residues. V gave up 0 bases and J gave up 4 bases, with 21 bases separating them. This CDR3 reads CASSLSAFFNREGETQYF. The CDR3 DNA reads as TGTGCCAGCAGTTTATCGGCGTTCTTTAACAGGGAGGGAGAGACCCAGTACTTC.

This clonotype was counted ten times or more. The V gene is TRBV28, the J gene TRBJ2-7; a possible D gene is TRBD2 (6 bases). From germline, CDR1 is MDHEN and CDR2 SYDVKM. The CDR3 spans 12 residues. With 10 bases removed from V and 3 bases from J, the gap between germline ends came to 13 bases. The CDR3 spells CATGERVYEQYF. The CDR3 coding sequence is TGTGCCACCGGGGAGCGGGTCTACGAGCAGTACTTC.

In its sample, this clonotype was seen a few times. Just one base apart from a much larger clone, this may be a read error. This chain links TRBV11-2 with TRBJ2-1; D is unresolved. CDR1 is SGHAT and CDR2 is FQNNGV in the germline V gene. This CDR3 has 11 amino acids. The CDR3, as DNA: TGTGCCAGCAGCGAATACATTGAGCAGTTCTTC. Translation: CASSEYIEQFF.

The gene calls are TRBV5-1 and TRBJ2-5; TRBD2 matches at 9 bases. The CDR3 covers 17 residues. Germline V CDR1 and CDR2: SGHRS, YFSETQ. The V gene end was trimmed by 4 bases and the J gene end by 0 bases; junction bases not matched to a gene: 10. CDR3 coding DNA: TGCGCCAGCAGCAGAAAGACTAGCGGAGATAACCAAGAGACCCAGTACTTC. It encodes CASSRKTSGDNQETQYF.

This clonotype was seen ten or more times. The chain uses TRBV28 and TRBJ2-5; D gene ambiguous. The CDR3 has 15 amino acids. The V end lost 7 bases, the J end lost 3 bases, and 18 bases lay between the germline ends. CDR1 and CDR2 (germline): MDHEN, SYDVKM. CDR3 sequence reads: CASKEKDPFKETQYF. CDR3 in DNA: TGTGCCAGCAAAGAAAAGGACCCCTTTAAAGAGACCCAGTACTTC.